These 31 T cell receptor beta chains came from one sample sequenced in a study of shared clonotypes between healthy human individuals. Libraries were prepared by immunoSEQ multiplex PCR; TCRdb keeps only in-frame clonotypes and omits some of them. The sample consists of around 430,000 clones, 70% to 80% of them appearing once. Sequencing was performed on PBMCs. The receptors come from a woman in her thirties or forties in good health. Some clones in this sample may be carry-over from other donors' samples.

This chain links TRBV7-2 with TRBJ2-3; possible D gene TRBD2, 5 bases. There are 14 residues in the CDR3. Germline V CDR1 and CDR2: SGHTA, FQGNSA. Between the trimmed V and J ends, which lost 3 bases and 6 bases, there was a span of 13 bases. CDR3 amino acids: CASSFSRSGDTQYF. The CDR3 nucleotides read TGTGCCAGCAGCTTTAGCAGATCGGGGGATACGCAGTATTTT.

The sample holds one count of this clone. The V call is TRBV9, the J call TRBJ2-2; a possible D gene is TRBD2 (6 bases). The germline CDR1 and CDR2 sequences are SGDLS and YYNGEE. Trimming removed 0 bases at V and 4 bases at J, with 16 bases between. The CDR3 sequence is 17 residues long. The CDR3 DNA follows: TGTGCCAGCAGCGTAGATCCCCCGGGAGAGCGCACCGGGGAGCTGTTTTTT. Its translation: CASSVDPPGERTGELFF.

The V gene is TRBV7-8, the J gene TRBJ1-5; D ambiguous. This CDR3 is built from 15 residues. The germline V gene encodes CDR1 SGHVS and CDR2 FQNEAQ. The V end lost 2 bases, the J end lost 0 bases, and 8 bases lay between the germline ends. Written as DNA, the CDR3 is TGTGCCAGCAGCTTATCGCAGGCTAGCAATCAGCCCCAGCATTTT. It translates to CASSLSQASNQPQHF.

J is TRBJ2-7 and V is TRBV6-5; TRBD2 aligns across 14 bases. The V and J ends lost 2 bases and 4 bases, in that order; junction bases with no gene match: 4. The CDR3 contains 16 residues. Germline-derived CDR1 and CDR2 are MNHEY and SVGAGI. This CDR3 is CASSYRTSGRPYEQYF. DNA of the CDR3: TGTGCCAGCAGTTACAGGACTAGCGGGAGGCCTTACGAGCAGTACTTC.

This clone was picked up a small number of times. The rearrangement links TRBV6-4 to TRBJ2-1; 9 positions match TRBD2. This CDR3 is 15 amino acids long. After removal of 3 bases from V and 7 bases from J, the junction contained 7 bases not matched to a gene. CDR1 is MRHNA, CDR2 SNTAGT, per germline. In DNA, the CDR3 is TGTGCCAGCAGTGAGGTTAGCGGGAGTGGAAATGAGCAGTTCTTC. Amino acid sequence: CASSEVSGSGNEQFF.

In this sample, this clone turned up once. The J gene is TRBJ1-3, the V gene TRBV6-1; D is uncertain. V dropped 2 bases and J dropped 0 bases, with 8 bases sitting between them. Germline V gives CDR1 MNHNS, CDR2 SASEGT. This CDR3 is built from 15 residues. The CDR3 sequence is CASSEYPVSGNTIYF. The CDR3 region has the DNA TGTGCCAGCAGTGAATACCCAGTCTCTGGAAACACCATATATTTT.

The V gene is TRBV18, the J gene TRBJ1-1; 8 bases align to TRBD1. The V gene's germline CDR1 is KGHSH and CDR2 LQKENI. CDR3 length: 16 residues. The V and J ends lost 8 bases and 4 bases, in that order; junction bases with no gene match: 15. In DNA form, the CDR3 reads TGTGCCAGCCGTCTTGCGACCGGGACAGGCCCCACTGAAGCTTTCTTT. This translates into CASRLATGTGPTEAFF.

In this sample, this clone turned up once. A single base separates this from a much larger clone, so it may be a read error. The chain is built from TRBV2 and TRBJ2-5; 10 bases agree with TRBD2. Germline V gene lookup returns CDR1 SNHLY and CDR2 FYNNEI. The CDR3 extends over 16 amino acids. This CDR3 is CTSSVASGSFGETQYF. The CDR3 region has the DNA TGTACCAGCAGTGTAGCTAGCGGGAGTTTCGGGGAGACCCAGTACTTC.

V usage is TRBV30 and J usage is TRBJ2-3; 7 positions match TRBD1. The CDR3 spans 14 residues. V was pared by 3 bases and J by 4 bases, with 7 bases of the junction left unmatched. From germline, CDR1 is GTSNPN and CDR2 SVGIG (reference sequence). Here the CDR3 reads CAWRATGKADTQYF. The CDR3 region has the DNA TGTGCCTGGAGAGCGACAGGGAAGGCAGATACGCAGTATTTT.

The rearrangement links TRBV5-5 to TRBJ2-7, with TRBD1 matching 7 bases. The CDR3 loop spans 14 amino acids. V shed 3 bases, J shed 0 bases, and the junction held 3 bases outside the gene matches. Looked up from germline, CDR1 is SGHKS and CDR2 is YYEKEE (reference sequence). The CDR3: CASSSGDSSYEQYF. As DNA, the CDR3 is TGTGCCAGCAGCTCCGGGGACAGCTCCTACGAGCAGTACTTC.

This clone occurred a few times. The gene calls are TRBV21-1 and TRBJ2-7. TRBV21-1 is classified as a pseudogene. The length of the CDR3 is 18 residues. CDR3 sequence (DNA): TGTGCCAGCAGAACCCCGGGGGCAGGGAGCGACGCTCGCCACGAGCAGTACTTC. This gives the protein CASRTPGAGSDARHEQYF.

This clone occurred a few times. J is TRBJ2-1 and V is TRBV4-2; D is uncertain. Germline CDR1 is LGHNA and CDR2 is YNFKEQ. V was pared by 1 base and J by 7 bases, with 14 bases between. The CDR3 runs to 15 residues. CDR3 loop: CASSQATGQLNEQFF. The CDR3 coding sequence is TGTGCCAGCAGCCAAGCGACGGGCCAACTTAATGAGCAGTTCTTC.

The V and J genes are TRBV4-1 and TRBJ2-1; 10 nucleotides align to TRBD2. J was trimmed by 7 bases and V by 4 bases; bases with no gene match: 10. Germline assignment: CDR1 MGHRA and CDR2 YSYEKL. The CDR3 contains 16 residues. The CDR3 region has the DNA TGCGCCAGCAGCCTCCTAGGGACTAGCGTACGGAATGAGCAGTTCTTC. Its translation is CASSLLGTSVRNEQFF.

The chain joins TRBV28 to TRBJ1-5; tentatively, D is TRBD1 (5 bases). V dropped 4 bases and J dropped 1 base, with 14 bases sitting between them. Germline V gene data show CDR1 as MDHEN and CDR2 as SYDVKM. The CDR3 length is 16 residues. The DNA for the CDR3 is TGTGCCAGCAGTTCGGGGGAAATTGACAGCAATCAGCCCCAGCATTTT. Its protein is CASSSGEIDSNQPQHF.

The V and J genes are TRBV6-1 and TRBJ1-5, with no clear D. CDR1 MNHNS and CDR2 SASEGT come from the germline V gene. The CDR3 consists of 15 residues. V lost 4 bases and J 1 base, leaving 11 bases between the germline ends. The DNA for the CDR3 is TGTGCCAGCAGTGGAGAGGCCAGCAGCAATCAGCCCCAGCATTTT. Amino acids: CASSGEASSNQPQHF.

The genes are TRBV14 and TRBJ2-7, with D perhaps TRBD2 (6 bases). Germline CDR1 is SGHDN and CDR2 is FVKESK. The V end was cut by 4 bases, the J end by 6 bases, with 16 bases between. The CDR3 contains 14 residues. The DNA for the CDR3 is TGTGCCAGCAGCCCCCTAACCCCGCGGGGCGAGCAGTACTTC. This encodes CASSPLTPRGEQYF.

The chain uses TRBV18 and TRBJ2-7; D call uncertain. CDR3 size: 14 residues. V was trimmed by 0 bases and J by 2 bases, leaving 8 bases between them. Germline V CDR1 and CDR2: KGHSH, LQKENI. DNA for the CDR3: TGTGCCAGCTCACCACCGACGCATACCTACGAGCAGTACTTC. As protein: CASSPPTHTYEQYF.

The CDR3 nucleotides read TGCAGCGGGGGACAGGTCTACGAGCAGTACTTC. Its translation is CSGGQVYEQYF. This rearrangement joins TRBV29-1 to TRBJ2-5, with 8 positions matching TRBD1. The last part of the DNA fits TRBJ2-7 better; the J call may be wrong. This CDR3 is 11 amino acids long. Germline V gene sequence: CDR1 SQVTM, CDR2 ANQGSEA.

In the case of this clone: The junction does not match germline at one end; this may be a read error. The chain employs TRBV7-7 and TRBJ2-6, with a tentative D call TRBD1 (7 bases). The germline gives CDR1 SSHAT, CDR2 FNYEAQ (reference sequence). CDR3 size: 15 residues. Written as DNA, the CDR3 is TGTGCTAGCAGCCAGGGGGGCCCCGGGGCCAACGTCCTGACTTTC. Amino acids: CASSQGGPGANVLTF.

V is TRBV11-2 and J is TRBJ2-7; TRBD2 aligns across 10 bases. This CDR3 has 15 residues. The J segment lost 6 bases and the V segment lost 2 bases, leaving 7 bases of the junction unmatched. Per the germline V gene, CDR1 is SGHAT and CDR2 is FQNNGV. This CDR3 is CASSLTLAGVLEQYF. Here the CDR3 DNA reads TGTGCCAGCAGCTTAACCCTAGCGGGAGTTCTCGAGCAGTACTTC.

In the case of this clone: Within the sample, other DNA sequences also encode this same CDR3. The J gene is TRBJ2-3, the V gene TRBV5-1; the D is unclear. V was clipped by 2 bases and J by 0 bases, with 10 bases between them. The germline gives CDR1 SGHRS, CDR2 YFSETQ. This CDR3 is 15 amino acids long. For the CDR3, the DNA is TGCGCCAGCAGCTTATCAGCGCCTAGCACAGATACGCAGTATTTT. Translation: CASSLSAPSTDTQYF. The whole variable domain, filled in from reference TRBV5-1 and TRBJ2-3, reads KAGVTQTPRYLIKTRGQQVTLSCSPISGHRSVSWYQQTPGQGLQFLFEYFSETQRNKGNFPGRFSGRQFSNSRSEMNVSTLELGDSALYLCASSLSAPSTDTQYFGPGTRLTVL.

This rearrangement joins TRBV29-1 to TRBJ2-1; 13 nucleotides match TRBD2. In germline, CDR1 is SQVTM, CDR2 ANQGSEA. V was clipped by 6 bases and J by 7 bases; unmatched bases: 9. The CDR3 totals 15 residues. The CDR3 loop is CSVGRWTSGSNEQFF. The CDR3 DNA reads TGCAGCGTGGGGCGGTGGACTAGCGGGAGTAATGAGCAGTTCTTC.

As regards this clone: Other DNA sequences in this sample translate to the same CDR3. The rearrangement uses TRBV2 and TRBJ1-1; no reliable D call. The CDR3 runs to 10 residues. Germline lookup yields CDR1 SNHLY and CDR2 FYNNEI. The V gene lost 3 bases and the J gene lost 4 bases, with 0 bases spanning the gap. As DNA, the CDR3 is TGTGCCAGCAGTGACACTGAAGCTTTCTTT. Residues: CASSDTEAFF. The whole variable domain, filled in from reference TRBV2 and TRBJ1-1, reads EPEVTQTPSHQVTQMGQEVILRCVPISNHLYFYWYRQILGQKVEFLVSFYNNEISEKSEIFDDQFSVERPDGSNFTLKIRSTKLEDSAMYFCASSDTEAFFGQGTRLTVV.

The V gene is TRBV18, the J gene TRBJ2-1, with 7 nucleotides matching TRBD2. Losses at the gene ends were 6 bases for V and 0 bases for J; bases not matched to a gene: 11. Germline lookup yields CDR1 KGHSH and CDR2 LQKENI. The CDR3 has 17 amino acids. For the CDR3, the DNA is TGTGCCAGCTCTCCAATGACTAGCCGTAGCTCCTACAATGAGCAGTTCTTC. Protein product: CASSPMTSRSSYNEQFF.

The rearrangement joins TRBV7-9 to TRBJ2-2; 13 bases fit TRBD2. Germline V lookup: CDR1 SEHNR, CDR2 FQNEAQ (reference sequence). The CDR3 runs to 16 residues. V gave up 5 bases and J gave up 6 bases; unmatched junction bases: 6. In DNA, the CDR3 is TGTGCCAGCAGCGCTACTAGCGGGAGGGGGTCCGGGGAGCTGTTTTTT. Translating it yields CASSATSGRGSGELFF.

This clone has a handful of counts. The chain is built from TRBV20-1 and TRBJ2-7; a possible D gene is TRBD2 (6 bases). CDR3 size: 11 residues. V dropped 7 bases and J dropped 6 bases, with 13 bases sitting between them. CDR1 and CDR2 from the germline V gene are DFQATT and SNEGSKA (reference sequence). The CDR3 bases are TGCAGTGTCCCGACTAGTCGCGAGCAGTACTTC. Amino acids: CSVPTSREQYF.

As regards this clone: A much bigger clone sits one base away, suggesting this may be a read error. This same CDR3 is encoded by further DNA sequences in the sample. The gene calls are TRBV7-9 and TRBJ1-4; 7 positions match TRBD1. CDR1 and CDR2 from the germline V gene are SEHNR and FQNEAQ (reference sequence). The CDR3 is made up of 15 amino acids. V dropped 1 base and J dropped 6; count of bases not matched to a gene: 5. Here the CDR3 reads CASSLVGQGDEKLFF. CDR3 bases: TGTGCCAGCAGCTTAGTGGGTCAGGGGGATGAAAAACTGTTTTTT.

V is TRBV5-1 and J is TRBJ2-2, with TRBD1 matching 7 bases. Germline lookup yields CDR1 SGHRS and CDR2 YFSETQ. J gave up 4 bases and V 2 bases, and 8 bases lay outside the gene matches. CDR3 length: 16 residues. The CDR3 protein is CASSFGDRSSTGELFF. CDR3 bases: TGCGCCAGCAGCTTTGGGGACAGAAGTTCCACCGGGGAGCTGTTTTTT. Variable domain in full (rest from reference TRBV5-1 and TRBJ2-2): KAGVTQTPRYLIKTRGQQVTLSCSPISGHRSVSWYQQTPGQGLQFLFEYFSETQRNKGNFPGRFSGRQFSNSRSEMNVSTLELGDSALYLCASSFGDRSSTGELFFGEGSRLTVL.

V usage is TRBV7-2 and J usage is TRBJ2-2, with D unresolved. This CDR3 contains 13 residues. Germline CDR1 and CDR2: SGHTA and FQGNSA. The V end lost 8 bases, the J end lost 7 bases, and 14 bases lay between the germline ends. CDR3 bases: TGTGCCAGCTCACTAAGGCAGATCGGGGAGCTGTTTTTT. It encodes CASSLRQIGELFF.

A word on this clone: A read error is the likely source, as a far larger clone sits one nucleotide away. V usage is TRBV4-2 and J usage is TRBJ2-4; D not certain. The CDR3 runs 15 residues. CDR1 LGHNA and CDR2 YNFKEQ come from the germline V gene. Trimming cost V 1 base and J 1 base, with 8 bases left between them. The DNA for the CDR3 is TGTGCCAGCAGCCAAGGCCTCGTGGCCAAAAACATTCAGTACTTC. It translates to CASSQGLVAKNIQYF.

The rearrangement links TRBV6-5 to TRBJ2-7; D is uncertain. The CDR3 covers 15 residues. CDR1 MNHEY and CDR2 SVGAGI come from the germline V gene. V was clipped by 0 bases and J by 4 bases, with 13 bases between them. CDR3 protein: CASSYSPGGRYEQYF. CDR3 bases: TGTGCCAGCAGTTACTCTCCAGGTGGCCGGTACGAGCAGTACTTC.